This T cell receptor (beta chain) emerged from a study of blood T cell repertoires in COVID-19. Assay used: immunoSEQ multiplex PCR; TCRdb lists only in-frame clones, some missing. The sample yields about 190,000 clones, roughly nine tenths seen once. Germline V gene data show CDR1 as SGHRS and CDR2 as YFSETQ. The junction had 3 bases not matched to a gene; V was cut back by 0 bases and J by 2 bases. The CDR3 consists of 15 residues. Material: peripheral blood. The sequence was obtained from a young man with acute or convalescent COVID-19. V and J are TRBV5-1 and TRBJ2-7, with TRBD1 matching over 9 bases. The CDR3 loop reads CASSLGRDRAYEQYF. CDR3 DNA: TGCGCCAGCAGCTTGGGCAGGGACAGGGCCTACGAGCAGTACTTC.